This TCR beta chain emerged from a study of Ad26.COV2.S vaccination and SARS-CoV-2 variants. Study overall: Donor got 5x10^10 or 1x10^11 viral particles of Ad26.COV2.S.

As for this clone: No antigen is known for it.

Treatment indicated: some 19 received Ad26.COV2.S at low or high dose, single or two shots; several received placebo; per-sample allocation not given. Sampling occurred on day 63 after the first vaccine or placebo injection. Findings and caveats of the study: Substantial breadth in spike-specific CD8+ and CD4+ T cell responses was reportedly seen after vaccination.

Sequencing used immunoSEQ multiplex PCR; TCRdb keeps in-frame clones, though not all of them. The sample lists about 440,000 clones; around 85% were seen once. The CDR3 totals 13 residues. Deletions cut 6 bases from V and 3 bases from J, with 11 bases between. Germline V lookup: CDR1 MDHEN, CDR2 SYDVKM. The clonotype originates from a person aged 18-65 years who received the Ad26.COV2.S COVID-19 vaccine or a placebo. Specimen: peripheral blood, collected in a trial of Ad26.COV2.S vaccine versus placebo. The genes are TRBV28 and TRBJ1-2; D possibly corresponds to TRBD1 (5 bases). CDR3 in DNA: TGTGCCAGCAGCCTCCCGGGGGACTATGGCTACACCTTC. This sequence encodes CASSLPGDYGYTF.